Each of the 3 T cell receptor beta chains below was sequenced from the same sample in a study of blood T cell repertoires in COVID-19. This table comes from immunoSEQ multiplex PCR, and its TCRdb copy is limited to in-frame clones, with some not included. The top ten clones hold over 7.5% of a sample with about 60,000 clones, 82% of them seen once. The sequencing sample was made of peripheral blood. The receptor source for this set is a woman older than 75 with acute or convalescent COVID-19.

V and J are TRBV14 and TRBJ1-2; possibly TRBD1 for D (6 bases). The CDR3 runs to 13 residues. V was pared by 4 bases and J by 7 bases, with 13 bases between. The V gene's germline CDR1 is SGHDN and CDR2 FVKESK. This CDR3 reads CASSPRGASGYTF. In DNA form, the CDR3 reads TGTGCCAGCAGCCCTCGGGGGGCGAGTGGCTACACCTTC.

The chain is built from TRBV5-6 and TRBJ2-3, with D possibly matching TRBD2 (6 bases). V lost 0 bases to trimming and J lost 1 base, with 9 bases between them. The CDR3 contains 15 residues. The germline V gene has CDR1 SGHDT and CDR2 YYEEEE. CDR3: CASSLGTTGTDTQYF. The CDR3 nucleotides are TGTGCCAGCAGCTTGGGGACTACGGGCACAGATACGCAGTATTTT.

Here the CDR3 DNA reads TGTGCCAGCAGCCCCTCCCAGCGGGATACGCAGTATTTT. It translates to CASSPSQRDTQYF. This chain connects TRBV27 to TRBJ2-3; D possibly corresponds to TRBD2 (5 bases). CDR3 length: 13 amino acids. Trimming pared 6 bases from V and 6 bases from J, leaving 13 bases between. Germline CDR1 is MNHEY and CDR2 is SMNVEV (reference sequence).